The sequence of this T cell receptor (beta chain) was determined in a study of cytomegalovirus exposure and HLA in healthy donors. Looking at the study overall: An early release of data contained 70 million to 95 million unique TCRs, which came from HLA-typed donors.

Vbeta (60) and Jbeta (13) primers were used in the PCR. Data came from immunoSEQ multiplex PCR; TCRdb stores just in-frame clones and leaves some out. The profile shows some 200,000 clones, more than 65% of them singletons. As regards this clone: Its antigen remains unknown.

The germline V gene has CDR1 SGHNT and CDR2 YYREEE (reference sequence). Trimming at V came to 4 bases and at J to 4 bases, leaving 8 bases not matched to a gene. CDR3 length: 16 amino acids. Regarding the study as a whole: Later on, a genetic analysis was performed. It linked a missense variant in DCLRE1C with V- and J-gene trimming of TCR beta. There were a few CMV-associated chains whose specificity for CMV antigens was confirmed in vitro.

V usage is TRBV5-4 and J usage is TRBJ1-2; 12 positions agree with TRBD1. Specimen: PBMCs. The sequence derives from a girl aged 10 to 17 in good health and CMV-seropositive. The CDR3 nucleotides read TGTGCCAGCAGCCCGGGACAGGGGGCTATCCCCTATGGCTACACCTTC. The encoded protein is CASSPGQGAIPYGYTF.